A single sample is the source of the 25 T cell receptor beta chains below, sequenced in a study of blood T cells in healthy people across ages. Then a second PCR, running about 7 to 11 cycles, was carried out with a sample-barcoded 5' primer and a J-beta primer mix. MiXCR, run by TCRdb on the 5' RACE reads, gives a single entry per CDR3 protein. The table records about 800,000 distinct CDR3 sequences, about 62% of them present only once. The sample comprised blood. Receptor source: a young man in good health.

The rearrangement uses TRBV4-3 and TRBJ2-4; D is unresolved. The tail of the sequence fits TRBJ2-7 better, so the J call may be wrong. Per the germline V gene, CDR1 is LGHNA and CDR2 is YSLEER. The CDR3 has 14 amino acids. The CDR3 DNA sequence: TGCGCCAGCAGCCAAGATCCGAGGCGGAACGAGCAGTACTTC. Translating gives CASSQDPRRNEQYF.

V and J are TRBV7-2 and TRBJ2-7, with D perhaps matching TRBD1 (5 bases). The CDR3 length is 13 residues. CDR1 is SGHTA and CDR2 is FQGNSA in the germline V gene. With 5 bases removed from V and 2 bases from J, the gap between germline ends came to 10 bases. Here the CDR3 DNA reads TGTGCCAGCAGCGTACAGGATCCCTACGAGCAGTACTTC. This sequence encodes CASSVQDPYEQYF. Full variable domain (missing parts from reference TRBV7-2 and TRBJ2-7): GAGVSQSPSNKVTEKGKDVELRCDPISGHTALYWYRQSLGQGLEFLIYFQGNSAPDKSGLPSDRFSAERTGGSVSTLTIQRTQQEDSAVYLCASSVQDPYEQYFGPGTRLTVT.

CDR3 sequence (DNA): TGCGCCAGCAGCCAAGATACGGGAGTTCTTTCCGAGCAGTACTTC. Translation: CASSQDTGVLSEQYF. The chain employs TRBV4-3 and TRBJ2-5, with D possibly matching TRBD2 (6 bases). The better agreement between TRBJ2-7 and the DNA end casts doubt on the J call. Germline CDR1 is LGHNA and CDR2 is YSLEER. The length of the CDR3 is 15 residues.

This clonotype was seen only a few times. V is TRBV29-1 and J is TRBJ2-5, with 8 bases fitting TRBD1. Germline values: CDR1 SQVTM, CDR2 ANQGSEA. The CDR3 consists of 14 residues. After removal of 6 bases from V and 1 base from J, the junction contained 7 bases not matched to a gene. CDR3 protein: CSVFNRGFQETQYF. CDR3 sequence (DNA): TGCAGCGTGTTCAACAGGGGGTTCCAAGAGACCCAGTACTTC.

V and J are TRBV12-3 or TRBV12-4 and TRBJ2-1, with D maybe TRBD2 (5 bases). Trimming took off 3 bases at V and 9 bases at J, with 9 bases between the two ends. The CDR3 totals 12 residues. CDR3: CASSFGVSEQFF. CDR3 sequence (DNA): TGTGCCAGCAGTTTCGGGGTTAGTGAGCAGTTCTTC.

The V gene is TRBV10-3, the J gene TRBJ1-1, with D possibly being TRBD1 (6 bases). CDR3 length equals 16 residues. Germline V gene sequence: CDR1 ENHRY, CDR2 SYGVKD. V lost 6 bases and J 6 bases, leaving 23 bases between the germline ends. The CDR3 region has the DNA TGTGCCATCAGCCAGGACAGCTCCACCGCCGGGGCTGAAGCTTTCTTT. Residues: CAISQDSSTAGAEAFF.

This rearrangement joins TRBV12-3 or TRBV12-4 to TRBJ2-3; 10 bases line up with TRBD2. CDR3 length equals 14 residues. After removal of 3 bases from V and 5 bases from J, the junction contained 2 bases not matched to a gene. CDR3 nucleotide sequence: TGTGCCAGCAGTTTTGCTAGCGGGAGAGATACGCAGTATTTT. Amino acids: CASSFASGRDTQYF.

The rearrangement joins TRBV29-1 to TRBJ2-7, with D possibly being TRBD1 (6 bases). Trimming pared 4 bases from V and 2 bases from J, leaving 15 bases between. CDR1 and CDR2 from the germline V gene are SQVTM and ANQGSEA. There are 14 residues in the CDR3. DNA for the CDR3: TGCAGCGTTGTGGGGACACAAAAGGCCTACGAGCAGTACTTC. Translating it yields CSVVGTQKAYEQYF.

This clonotype was seen a few times. The chain couples TRBV20-1 to TRBJ2-7, with 9 bases identical to TRBD2. Matching the DNA end better, TRBJ2-5 makes the J call doubtful. Germline CDR1 reads DFQATT; CDR2 reads SNEGSKA (reference sequence). The CDR3 covers 13 residues. CDR3 amino acids: CSAGGLARETQYF. CDR3 coding DNA: TGCAGTGCTGGCGGACTAGCGAGGGAGACCCAGTACTTC.

J is TRBJ2-3 and V is TRBV20-1; D gene uncertain. This CDR3 contains 13 residues. Germline lookup yields CDR1 DFQATT and CDR2 SNEGSKA (reference sequence). Deletions cut 0 bases from V and 1 base from J, with 5 bases between. CDR3 nucleotides: TGCAGTGCTAGAGATCCGGGCACAGATACGCAGTATTTT. Translated, it gives CSARDPGTDTQYF.

The genes are TRBV28 and TRBJ2-1, with a tentative D call TRBD2 (5 bases). This CDR3 contains 15 residues. The V and J ends lost 8 bases and 8 bases respectively, with 22 bases between them. CDR1 is MDHEN and CDR2 is SYDVKM in the germline V gene. The CDR3 loop reads CASPLLGPHRDEQFF. CDR3 DNA sequence: TGTGCCAGCCCCTTACTAGGCCCACATCGTGATGAGCAGTTCTTC. The whole variable domain, filled in from reference TRBV28 and TRBJ2-1, reads DVKVTQSSRYLVKRTGEKVFLECVQDMDHENMFWYRQDPGLGLRLIYFSYDVKMKEKGDIPEGYSVSREKKERFSLILESASTNQTSMYLCASPLLGPHRDEQFFGPGTRLTVL.

The genes are TRBV7-2 and TRBJ2-5; TRBD1 matches 11 bases. The germline V gene encodes CDR1 SGHTA and CDR2 FQGNSA. CDR3 size: 16 residues. Losses at the gene ends were 5 bases for V and 4 bases for J; bases not matched to a gene: 9. CDR3 loop: CASSVLGQGAGETQYF. CDR3 in DNA: TGTGCCAGCAGCGTACTCGGACAGGGGGCAGGAGAGACCCAGTACTTC.

The CDR3 nucleotides read TGTGCCAGCAGTGAAGGACCAAACAATGAGCAGTTCTTC. Translated, it gives CASSEGPNNEQFF. The chain uses TRBV2 and TRBJ2-1, with D hard to call. The germline gives CDR1 SNHLY, CDR2 FYNNEI. V was pared by 1 base and J by 5 bases, with 6 bases between. CDR3 length equals 13 residues.

The gene calls are TRBV12-3 or TRBV12-4 and TRBJ2-7, with D perhaps TRBD1 (6 bases). The V end was cut by 8 bases, the J end by 7 bases, with 12 bases between. The CDR3 extends over 11 amino acids. DNA for the CDR3: TGTGCCAGCGTAAGGGGGAATGAGCAGTACTTC. Protein product: CASVRGNEQYF.

The chain is built from TRBV6-1 and TRBJ2-3; no clear D gene. The germline V gene encodes CDR1 MNHNS and CDR2 SASEGT. The CDR3 length is 18 residues. Trimming left V 6 bases short and J 2 bases short, with 24 bases between. The CDR3 reads CASSQPTSRSRVTDTQYF. CDR3 DNA sequence: TGTGCCAGCAGCCAACCCACCTCTAGGTCACGAGTCACAGATACGCAGTATTTT.

This clonotype was seen once. The V gene is TRBV6-2 or TRBV6-3, the J gene TRBJ2-3; TRBD2 matches at 7 bases. The CDR3 runs to 15 residues. The V gene end was trimmed by 2 bases and the J gene end by 2 bases; junction bases not matched to a gene: 4. CDR1 and CDR2 (germline): MNHEY, SVGEGT. DNA of the CDR3: TGTGCCAGCAGTTACGGAGCGGGGTTCACAGATACGCAGTATTTT. Translating gives CASSYGAGFTDTQYF.

The V call is TRBV4-2, the J call TRBJ2-1; 8 bases map to TRBD2. V lost 5 bases, J lost 6 bases, and 12 bases stayed unmatched. Germline V gene lookup returns CDR1 LGHNA and CDR2 YNFKEQ. CDR3 length: 16 residues. The CDR3 nucleotides read TGTGCCAGCAGCAGGGGGGGCGGGGGGCAAACCAATGAGCAGTTCTTC. It yields the protein CASSRGGGGQTNEQFF.

The CDR3: CASSEFGQGKWEQYF. The DNA for the CDR3 is TGTGCCAGCAGTGAATTTGGTCAGGGAAAGTGGGAGCAGTACTTC. This chain links TRBV25-1 with TRBJ2-5; D assignment may be TRBD1 or TRBD2 (5 bases each). CDR1 and CDR2 (germline): MGHDK, SYGVNS. This CDR3 contains 15 residues. V dropped 1 base and J dropped 11 bases, with 20 bases sitting between them.

This clonotype occurred a few times. The chain couples TRBV20-1 to TRBJ1-6; maybe TRBD1 (6 bases). The CDR3 covers 16 residues. Germline V gene sequence: CDR1 DFQATT, CDR2 SNEGSKA (reference sequence). The germline V and J ends were trimmed by 0 bases and 8 bases, with 17 bases remaining between them. CDR3: CSARDIGQSLDSPLHF. The CDR3 nucleotides are TGCAGTGCTAGAGATATTGGACAGAGCTTAGATTCACCCCTCCACTTT.

The chain is built from TRBV2 and TRBJ2-5; D is uncertain. Trimming cost V 6 bases and J 5 bases, with 25 bases left between them. The CDR3 is 17 amino acids. Germline V gene lookup returns CDR1 SNHLY and CDR2 FYNNEI. The CDR3 reads CASRDVLRAKQSETQYF. CDR3 DNA sequence: TGTGCCAGCAGGGACGTCCTTAGGGCCAAACAATCGGAGACCCAGTACTTC.

The rearrangement joins TRBV21-1 to TRBJ2-7; the listed D gene, TRBD1, was not tested against the DNA. TRBV21-1 is an annotated pseudogene. This CDR3 has 14 amino acids. CDR3 loop: CASSIRDRGDEQYF. Here the CDR3 DNA reads TGTGCCAGCAGCATCAGGGACAGGGGGGACGAGCAGTACTTC.

In its sample, this clonotype was seen a few times. The rearrangement joins TRBV27 to TRBJ2-7; D remains ambiguous. CDR1 MNHEY and CDR2 SMNVEV come from the germline V gene (reference sequence). The CDR3 has 14 amino acids. The V end was cut by 6 bases, the J end by 0 bases, with 12 bases between. In DNA form, the CDR3 reads TGTGCCAGCAGACGAACAGCGTTCTCCTACGAGCAGTACTTC. It translates to CASRRTAFSYEQYF.

With regard to this clonotype: An end of the junction differs from the germline gene, which may be a read error. The chain recombines TRBV28 with TRBJ1-2, with a possible D match to TRBD1 (6 bases). The CDR3 sequence is 15 residues long. Looked up from germline, CDR1 is MDHEN and CDR2 is SYDVKM. CDR3 residues: CASSFNLGQSYGYNF. CDR3 nucleotide sequence: TGTGCCAGCAGTTTTAATCTTGGACAGAGCTATGGCTACAACTTC.

The CDR3: CASSLDRRQETQYF. The CDR3 coding sequence is TGTGCCAGCAGCTTAGACAGAAGACAAGAGACCCAGTACTTC. The rearrangement joins TRBV7-9 to TRBJ2-5; no clear D. There are 14 residues in the CDR3. V was clipped by 1 base and J by 2 bases, with 8 bases between them. Germline CDR1 and CDR2: SEHNR and FQNEAQ (reference sequence).

The V gene is TRBV14, the J gene TRBJ2-1; 9 nucleotides line up with TRBD1. Germline CDR1 reads SGHDN; CDR2 reads FVKESK. J lost 3 bases, V lost 3 bases, and 6 bases had no gene match. The CDR3 length is 16 residues. CDR3 DNA sequence: TGTGCCAGCAGCCAGATTCACAGGGGGCGCTACAATGAGCAGTTCTTC. As protein: CASSQIHRGRYNEQFF.